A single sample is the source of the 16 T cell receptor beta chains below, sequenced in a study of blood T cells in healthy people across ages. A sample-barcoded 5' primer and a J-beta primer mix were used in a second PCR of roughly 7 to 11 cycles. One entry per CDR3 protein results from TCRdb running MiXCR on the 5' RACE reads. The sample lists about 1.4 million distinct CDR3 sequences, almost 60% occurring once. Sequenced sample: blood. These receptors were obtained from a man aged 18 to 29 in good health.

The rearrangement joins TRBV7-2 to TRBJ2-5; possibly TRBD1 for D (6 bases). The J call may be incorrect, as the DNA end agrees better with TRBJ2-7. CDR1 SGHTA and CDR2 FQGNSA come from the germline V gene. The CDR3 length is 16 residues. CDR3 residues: CASSLSSDRISYEQYF. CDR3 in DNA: TGTGCCAGCAGCCTCTCTTCGGACAGAATCTCCTACGAGCAGTACTTC.

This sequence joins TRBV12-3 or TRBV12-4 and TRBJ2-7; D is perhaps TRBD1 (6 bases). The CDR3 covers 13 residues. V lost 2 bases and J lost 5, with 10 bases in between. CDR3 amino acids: CASSLYGGNEQYF. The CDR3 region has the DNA TGTGCCAGCAGTTTATATGGGGGCAACGAGCAGTACTTC.

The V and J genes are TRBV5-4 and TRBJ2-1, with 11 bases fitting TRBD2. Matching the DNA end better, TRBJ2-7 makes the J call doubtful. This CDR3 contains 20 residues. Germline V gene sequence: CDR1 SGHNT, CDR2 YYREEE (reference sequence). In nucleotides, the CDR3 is TGTGCCAGCAGCTTATACGGACTAGCGGGCCACCTAAACTCCTACAATGAGCAGTACTTC. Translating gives CASSLYGLAGHLNSYNEQYF.

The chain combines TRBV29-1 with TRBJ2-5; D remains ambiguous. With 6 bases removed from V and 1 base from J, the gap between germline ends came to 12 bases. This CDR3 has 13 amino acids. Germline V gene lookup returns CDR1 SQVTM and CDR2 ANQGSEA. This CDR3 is CSVAGALQETQYF. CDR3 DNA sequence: TGCAGCGTCGCCGGAGCGCTCCAAGAGACCCAGTACTTC. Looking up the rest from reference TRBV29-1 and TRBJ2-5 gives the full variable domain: SAVISQKPSRDICQRGTSLTIQCQVDSQVTMMFWYRQQPGQSLTLIATANQGSEATYESGFVIDKFPISRPNLTFSTLTVSNMSPEDSSIYLCSVAGALQETQYFGPGTRLLVL.

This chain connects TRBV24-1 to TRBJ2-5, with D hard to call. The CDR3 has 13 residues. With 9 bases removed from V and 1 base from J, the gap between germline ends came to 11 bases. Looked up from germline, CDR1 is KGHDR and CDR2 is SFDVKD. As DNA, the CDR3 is TGTGCCACCTCGGAAGGCAGCCAAGAGACCCAGTACTTC. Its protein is CATSEGSQETQYF.

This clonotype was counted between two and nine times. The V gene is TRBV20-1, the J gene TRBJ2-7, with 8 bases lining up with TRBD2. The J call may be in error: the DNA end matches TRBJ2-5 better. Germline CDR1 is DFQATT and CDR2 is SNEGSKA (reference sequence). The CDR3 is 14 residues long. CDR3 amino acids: CSARKRESLETQYF. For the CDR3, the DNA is TGCAGTGCTAGAAAGCGGGAGAGTTTGGAGACCCAGTACTTC.

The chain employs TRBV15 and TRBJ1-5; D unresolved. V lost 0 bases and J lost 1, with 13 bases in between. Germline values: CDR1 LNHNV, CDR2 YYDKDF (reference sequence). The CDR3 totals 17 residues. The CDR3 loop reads CATSRDPGSQSNQPQHF. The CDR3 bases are TGTGCCACCAGCAGAGATCCAGGTAGCCAGAGCAATCAGCCCCAGCATTTT.

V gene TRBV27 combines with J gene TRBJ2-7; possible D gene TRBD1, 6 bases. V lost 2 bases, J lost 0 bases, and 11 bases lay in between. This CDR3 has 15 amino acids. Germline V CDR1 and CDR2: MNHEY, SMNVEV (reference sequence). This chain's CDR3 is CASSLQGIYSYEQYF. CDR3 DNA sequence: TGTGCCAGCAGTTTACAGGGGATCTACTCCTACGAGCAGTACTTC.

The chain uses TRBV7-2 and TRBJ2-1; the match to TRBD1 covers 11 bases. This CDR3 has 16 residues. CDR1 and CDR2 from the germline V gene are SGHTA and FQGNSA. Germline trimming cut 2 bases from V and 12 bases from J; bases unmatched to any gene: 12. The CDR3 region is CASSLRSGQGAWGQFF. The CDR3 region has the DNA TGTGCCAGCAGCTTAAGGTCCGGACAGGGGGCGTGGGGGCAGTTCTTC.

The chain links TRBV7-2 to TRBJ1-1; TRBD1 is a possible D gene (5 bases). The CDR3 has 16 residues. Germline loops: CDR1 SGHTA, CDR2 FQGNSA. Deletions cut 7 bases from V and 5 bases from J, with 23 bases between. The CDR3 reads CASIRAGAGRGTEAFF. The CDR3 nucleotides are TGTGCCAGCATCCGAGCCGGGGCAGGGAGAGGAACTGAAGCTTTCTTT.

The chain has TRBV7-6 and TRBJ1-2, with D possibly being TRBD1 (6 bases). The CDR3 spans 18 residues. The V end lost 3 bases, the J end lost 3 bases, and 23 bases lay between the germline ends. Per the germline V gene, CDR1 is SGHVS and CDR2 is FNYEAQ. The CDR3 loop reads CASSFSGGLEGKDYGYTF. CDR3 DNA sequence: TGTGCCAGCAGCTTTAGTGGGGGGCTTGAGGGAAAGGACTATGGCTACACCTTC.

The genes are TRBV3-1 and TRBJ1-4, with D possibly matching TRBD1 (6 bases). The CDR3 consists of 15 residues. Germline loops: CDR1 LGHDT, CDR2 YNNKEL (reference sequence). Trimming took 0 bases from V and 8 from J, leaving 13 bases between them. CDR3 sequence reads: CASSQEGGYGEKLFF. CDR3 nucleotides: TGTGCCAGCAGCCAAGAAGGGGGGTATGGCGAAAAACTGTTTTTT.

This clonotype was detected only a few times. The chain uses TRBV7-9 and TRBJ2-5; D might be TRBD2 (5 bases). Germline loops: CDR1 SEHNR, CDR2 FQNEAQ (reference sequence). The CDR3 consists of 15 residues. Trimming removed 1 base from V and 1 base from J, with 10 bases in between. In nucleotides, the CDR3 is TGTGCCAGCAGCTTAGTCGTGGACTCCCAAGAGACCCAGTACTTC. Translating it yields CASSLVVDSQETQYF. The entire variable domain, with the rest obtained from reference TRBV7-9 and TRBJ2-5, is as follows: DTGVSQNPRHKITKRGQNVTFRCDPISEHNRLYWYRQTLGQGPEFLTYFQNEAQLEKSRLLSDRFSAERPKGSFSTLEIQRTEQGDSAMYLCASSLVVDSQETQYFGPGTRLLVL.

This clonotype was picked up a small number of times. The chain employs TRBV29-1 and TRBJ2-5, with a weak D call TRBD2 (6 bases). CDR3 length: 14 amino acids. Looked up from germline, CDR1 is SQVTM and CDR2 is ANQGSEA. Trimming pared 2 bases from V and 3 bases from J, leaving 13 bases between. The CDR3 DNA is TGCAGCGTTGAACCTGCGGGGTTAGAAGAGACCCAGTACTTC. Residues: CSVEPAGLEETQYF.

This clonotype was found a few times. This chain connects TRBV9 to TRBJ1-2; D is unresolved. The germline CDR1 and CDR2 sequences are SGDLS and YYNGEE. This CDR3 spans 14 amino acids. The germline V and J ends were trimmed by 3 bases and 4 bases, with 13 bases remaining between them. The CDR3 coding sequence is TGTGCCAGCAGCGCCATAAGGGAAATCTATGGCTACACCTTC. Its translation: CASSAIREIYGYTF. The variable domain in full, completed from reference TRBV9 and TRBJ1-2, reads DSGVTQTPKHLITATGQRVTLRCSPRSGDLSVYWYQQSLDQGLQFLIQYYNGEERAKGNILERFSAQQFPDLHSELNLSSLELGDSALYFCASSAIREIYGYTFGSGTRLTVV.

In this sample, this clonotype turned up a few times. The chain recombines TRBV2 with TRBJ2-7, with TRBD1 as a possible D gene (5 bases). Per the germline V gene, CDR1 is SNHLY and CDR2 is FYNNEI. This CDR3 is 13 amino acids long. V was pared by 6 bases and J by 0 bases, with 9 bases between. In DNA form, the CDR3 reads TGTGCCAGCAGGAACAGGCTCTCCTACGAGCAGTACTTC. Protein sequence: CASRNRLSYEQYF.